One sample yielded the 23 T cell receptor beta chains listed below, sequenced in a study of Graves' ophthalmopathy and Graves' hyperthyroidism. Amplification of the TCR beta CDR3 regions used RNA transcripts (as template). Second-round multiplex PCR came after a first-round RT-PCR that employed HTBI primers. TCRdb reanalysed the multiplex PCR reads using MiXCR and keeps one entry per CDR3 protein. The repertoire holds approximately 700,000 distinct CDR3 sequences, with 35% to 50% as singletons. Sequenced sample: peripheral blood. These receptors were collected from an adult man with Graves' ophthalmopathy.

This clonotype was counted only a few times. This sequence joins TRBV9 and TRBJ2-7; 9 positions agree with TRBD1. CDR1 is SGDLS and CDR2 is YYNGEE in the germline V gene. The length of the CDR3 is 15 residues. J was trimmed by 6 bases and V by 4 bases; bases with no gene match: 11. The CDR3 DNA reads TGTGCCAGCAGCCGATATTCCGGGACAGGGCCCGAGCAGTACTTC. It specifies CASSRYSGTGPEQYF.

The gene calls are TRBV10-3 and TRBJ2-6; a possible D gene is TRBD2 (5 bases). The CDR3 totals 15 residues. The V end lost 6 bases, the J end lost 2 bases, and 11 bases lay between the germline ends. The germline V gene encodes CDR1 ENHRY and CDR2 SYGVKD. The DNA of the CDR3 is TGTGCCATCAGCCTCGGGGTTGCTGGGGCCAACGTCCTGACTTTC. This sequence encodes CAISLGVAGANVLTF.

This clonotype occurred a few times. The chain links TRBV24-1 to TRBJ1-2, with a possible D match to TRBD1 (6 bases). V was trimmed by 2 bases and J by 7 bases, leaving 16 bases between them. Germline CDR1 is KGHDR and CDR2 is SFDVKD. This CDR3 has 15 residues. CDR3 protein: CATSDSRRGWSGYTF. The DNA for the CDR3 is TGTGCCACCAGTGATTCCCGCAGGGGTTGGAGTGGCTACACCTTC.

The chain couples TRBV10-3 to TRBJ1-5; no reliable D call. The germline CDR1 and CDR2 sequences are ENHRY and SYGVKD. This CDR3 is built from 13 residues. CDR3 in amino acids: CVSSEISNQPQHF. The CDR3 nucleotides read TGTGTCAGCAGCGAAATTAGCAATCAGCCCCAGCATTTT.

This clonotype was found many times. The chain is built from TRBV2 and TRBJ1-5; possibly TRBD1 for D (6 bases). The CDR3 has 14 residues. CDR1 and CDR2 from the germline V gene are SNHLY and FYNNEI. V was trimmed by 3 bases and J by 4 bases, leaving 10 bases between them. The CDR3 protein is CASSDQGFNQPQHF. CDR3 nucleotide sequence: TGTGCCAGCAGTGACCAGGGGTTTAATCAGCCCCAGCATTTT.

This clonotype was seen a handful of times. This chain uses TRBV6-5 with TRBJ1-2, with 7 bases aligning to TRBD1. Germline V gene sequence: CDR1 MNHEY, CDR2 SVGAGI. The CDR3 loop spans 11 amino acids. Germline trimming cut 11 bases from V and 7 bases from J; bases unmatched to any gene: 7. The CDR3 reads CASRQGFGYTF. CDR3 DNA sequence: TGTGCCTCAAGACAGGGTTTTGGCTACACCTTC.

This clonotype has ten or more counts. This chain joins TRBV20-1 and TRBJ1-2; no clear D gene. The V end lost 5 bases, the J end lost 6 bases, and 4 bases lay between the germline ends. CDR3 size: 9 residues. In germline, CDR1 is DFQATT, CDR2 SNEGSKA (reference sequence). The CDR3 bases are TGCAGTGCTGCTAATGGCTACACCTTC. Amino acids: CSAANGYTF.

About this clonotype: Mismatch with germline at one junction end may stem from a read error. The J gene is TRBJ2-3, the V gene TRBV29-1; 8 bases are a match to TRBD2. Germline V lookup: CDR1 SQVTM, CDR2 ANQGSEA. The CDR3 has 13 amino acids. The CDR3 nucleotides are TGCAGCGTTGAAAGCGGGAGCACGGATACGCAGTATTTT. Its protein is CSVESGSTDTQYF.

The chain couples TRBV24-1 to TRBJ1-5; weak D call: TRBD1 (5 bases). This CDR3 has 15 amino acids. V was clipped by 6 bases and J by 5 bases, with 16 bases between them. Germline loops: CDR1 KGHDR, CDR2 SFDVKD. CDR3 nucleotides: TGTGCCACCAGTAGTCCCGGGTGGGGCCATCAGCCCCAGCATTTT. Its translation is CATSSPGWGHQPQHF.

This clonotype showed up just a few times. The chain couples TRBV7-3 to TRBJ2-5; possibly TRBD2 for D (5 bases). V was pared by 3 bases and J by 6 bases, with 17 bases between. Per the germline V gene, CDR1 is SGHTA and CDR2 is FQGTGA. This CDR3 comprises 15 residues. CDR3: CASSLEARGPKTQYF. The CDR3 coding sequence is TGTGCCAGCAGCTTGGAGGCTAGAGGGCCTAAGACCCAGTACTTC.

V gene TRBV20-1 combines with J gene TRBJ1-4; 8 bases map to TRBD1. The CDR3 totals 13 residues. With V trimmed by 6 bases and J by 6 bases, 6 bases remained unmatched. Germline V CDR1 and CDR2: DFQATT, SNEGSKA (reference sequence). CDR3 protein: CSAPTGADEKLFF. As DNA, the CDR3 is TGCAGTGCACCGACAGGGGCTGATGAAAAACTGTTTTTT.

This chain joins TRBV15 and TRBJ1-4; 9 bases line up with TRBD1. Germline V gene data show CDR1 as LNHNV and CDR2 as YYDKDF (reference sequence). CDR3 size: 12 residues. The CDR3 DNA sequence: TGTGCACAGGGGGCGCGTGGGGAAAAACTGTTTTTT. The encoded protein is CAQGARGEKLFF.

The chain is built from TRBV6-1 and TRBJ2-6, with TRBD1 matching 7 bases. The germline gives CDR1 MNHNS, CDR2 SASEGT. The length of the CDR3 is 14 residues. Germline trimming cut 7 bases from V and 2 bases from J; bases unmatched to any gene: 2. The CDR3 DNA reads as TGTGCCAGCAAAACAGGGGCTGGGGCCAACGTCCTGACTTTC. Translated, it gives CASKTGAGANVLTF.

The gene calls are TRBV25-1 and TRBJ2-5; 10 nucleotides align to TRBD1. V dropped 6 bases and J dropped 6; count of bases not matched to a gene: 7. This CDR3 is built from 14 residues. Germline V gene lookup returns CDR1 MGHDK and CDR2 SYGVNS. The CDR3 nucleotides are TGTGCCAGCAGGGAGACAGGGGGCATGAAGACCCAGTACTTC. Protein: CASRETGGMKTQYF.

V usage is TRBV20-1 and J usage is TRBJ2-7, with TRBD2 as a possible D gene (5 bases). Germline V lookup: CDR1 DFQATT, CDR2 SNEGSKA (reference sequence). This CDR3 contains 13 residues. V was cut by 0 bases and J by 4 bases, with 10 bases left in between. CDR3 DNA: TGCAGTGCTAGAGATTTTCGGGGATACGAGCAGTACTTC. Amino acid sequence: CSARDFRGYEQYF.

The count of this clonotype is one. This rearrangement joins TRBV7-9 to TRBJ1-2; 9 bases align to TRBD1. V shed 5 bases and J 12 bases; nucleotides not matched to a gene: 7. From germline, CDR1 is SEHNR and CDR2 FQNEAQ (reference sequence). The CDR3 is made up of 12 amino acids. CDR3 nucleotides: TGTGCCAGCAGCACCCGGACAGGGGCTAACACCTTC. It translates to CASSTRTGANTF.

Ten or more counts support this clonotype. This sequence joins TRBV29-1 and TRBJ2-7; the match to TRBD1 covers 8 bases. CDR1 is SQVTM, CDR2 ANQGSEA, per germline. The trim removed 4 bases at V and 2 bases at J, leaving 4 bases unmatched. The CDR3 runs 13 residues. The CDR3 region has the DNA TGCAGCGTTGGGACAGGGCCTGCCTACGAGCAGTACTTC. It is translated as CSVGTGPAYEQYF.

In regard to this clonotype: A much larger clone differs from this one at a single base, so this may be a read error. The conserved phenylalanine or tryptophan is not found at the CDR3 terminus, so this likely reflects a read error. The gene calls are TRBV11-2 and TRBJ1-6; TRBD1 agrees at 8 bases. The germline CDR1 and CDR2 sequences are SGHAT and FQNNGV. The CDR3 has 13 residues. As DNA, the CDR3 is TGCGCCAGCAAGGAACAGGGGGATTCACCCCTCCACCTT. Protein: CASKEQGDSPLHL.

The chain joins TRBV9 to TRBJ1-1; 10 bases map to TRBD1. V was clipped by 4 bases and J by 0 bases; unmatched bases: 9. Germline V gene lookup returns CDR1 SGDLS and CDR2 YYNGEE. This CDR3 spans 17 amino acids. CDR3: CASSFTGTGVMNTEAFF. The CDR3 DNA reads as TGTGCCAGCAGCTTTACCGGGACAGGGGTTATGAACACTGAAGCTTTCTTT. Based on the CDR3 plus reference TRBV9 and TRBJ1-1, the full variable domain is DSGVTQTPKHLITATGQRVTLRCSPRSGDLSVYWYQQSLDQGLQFLIQYYNGEERAKGNILERFSAQQFPDLHSELNLSSLELGDSALYFCASSFTGTGVMNTEAFFGQGTRLTVV.

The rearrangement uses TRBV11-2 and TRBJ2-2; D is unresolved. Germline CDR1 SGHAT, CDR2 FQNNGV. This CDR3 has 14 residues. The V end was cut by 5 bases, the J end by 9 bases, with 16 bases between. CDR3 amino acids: CASSPGLGTRELFF. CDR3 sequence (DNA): TGTGCCAGCAGCCCCGGTCTGGGAACCCGGGAGCTGTTTTTT.

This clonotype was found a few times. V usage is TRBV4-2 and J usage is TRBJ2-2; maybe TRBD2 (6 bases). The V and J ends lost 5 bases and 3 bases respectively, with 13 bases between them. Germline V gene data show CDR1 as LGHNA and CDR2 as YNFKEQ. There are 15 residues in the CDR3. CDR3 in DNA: TGTGCCAGCAGCTTGGGGGGATTTCACACCGGGGAGCTGTTTTTT. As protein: CASSLGGFHTGELFF.

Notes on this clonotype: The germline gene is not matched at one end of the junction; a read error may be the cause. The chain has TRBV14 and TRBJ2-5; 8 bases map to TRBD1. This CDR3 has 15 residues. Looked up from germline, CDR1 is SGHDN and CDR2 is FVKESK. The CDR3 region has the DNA TGTGCCAGCAGCCAAGCCCGGACAGGGCGAGAGACCAAGTACTTC. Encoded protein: CASSQARTGRETKYF.

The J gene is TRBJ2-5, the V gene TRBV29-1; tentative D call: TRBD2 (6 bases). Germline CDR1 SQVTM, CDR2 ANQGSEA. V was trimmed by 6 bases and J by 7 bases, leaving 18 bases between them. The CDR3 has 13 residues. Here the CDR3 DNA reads TGCAGCGTAGATCGACGGACCGGGGGGACCCAGTACTTC. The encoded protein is CSVDRRTGGTQYF.